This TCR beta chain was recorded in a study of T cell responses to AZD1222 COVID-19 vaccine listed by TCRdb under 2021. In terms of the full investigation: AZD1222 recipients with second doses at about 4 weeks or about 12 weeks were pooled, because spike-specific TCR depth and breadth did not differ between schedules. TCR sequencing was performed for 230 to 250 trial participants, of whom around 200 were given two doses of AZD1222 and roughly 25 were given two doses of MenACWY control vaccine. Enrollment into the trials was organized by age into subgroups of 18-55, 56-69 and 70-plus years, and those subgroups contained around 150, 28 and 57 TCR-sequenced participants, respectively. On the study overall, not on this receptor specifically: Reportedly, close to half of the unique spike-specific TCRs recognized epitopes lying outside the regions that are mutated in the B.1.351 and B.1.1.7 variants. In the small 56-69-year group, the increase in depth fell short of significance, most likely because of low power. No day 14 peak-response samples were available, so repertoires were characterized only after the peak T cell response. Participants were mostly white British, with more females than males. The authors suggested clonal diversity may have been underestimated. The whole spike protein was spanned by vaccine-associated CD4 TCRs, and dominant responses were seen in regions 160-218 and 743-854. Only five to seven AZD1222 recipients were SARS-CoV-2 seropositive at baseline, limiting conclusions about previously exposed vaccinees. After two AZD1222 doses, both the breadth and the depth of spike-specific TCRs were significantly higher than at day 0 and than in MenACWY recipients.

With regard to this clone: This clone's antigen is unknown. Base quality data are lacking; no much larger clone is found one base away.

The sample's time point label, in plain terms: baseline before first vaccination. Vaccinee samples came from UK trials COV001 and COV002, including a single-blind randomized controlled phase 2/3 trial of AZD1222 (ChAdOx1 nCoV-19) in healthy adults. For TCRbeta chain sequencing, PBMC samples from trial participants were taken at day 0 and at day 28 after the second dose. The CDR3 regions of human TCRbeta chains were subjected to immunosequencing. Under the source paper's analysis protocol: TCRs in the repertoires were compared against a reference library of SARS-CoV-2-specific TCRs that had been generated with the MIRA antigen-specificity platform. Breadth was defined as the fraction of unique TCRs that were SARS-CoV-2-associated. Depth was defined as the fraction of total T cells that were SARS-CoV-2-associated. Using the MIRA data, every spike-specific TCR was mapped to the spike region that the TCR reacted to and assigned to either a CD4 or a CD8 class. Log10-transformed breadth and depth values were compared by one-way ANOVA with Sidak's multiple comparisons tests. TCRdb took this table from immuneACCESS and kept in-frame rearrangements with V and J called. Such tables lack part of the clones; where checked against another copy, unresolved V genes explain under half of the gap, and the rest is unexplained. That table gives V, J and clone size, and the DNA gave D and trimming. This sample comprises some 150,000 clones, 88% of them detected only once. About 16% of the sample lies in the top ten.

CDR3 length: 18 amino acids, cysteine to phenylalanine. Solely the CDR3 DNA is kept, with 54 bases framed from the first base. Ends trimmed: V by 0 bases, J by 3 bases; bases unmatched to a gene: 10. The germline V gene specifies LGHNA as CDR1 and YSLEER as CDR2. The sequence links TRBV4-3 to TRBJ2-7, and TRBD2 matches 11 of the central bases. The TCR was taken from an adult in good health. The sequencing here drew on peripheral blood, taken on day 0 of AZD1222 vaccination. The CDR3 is CASSQESSGGPKHYEQYF. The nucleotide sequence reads TGCGCCAGCAGCCAAGAATCTAGCGGGGGGCCCAAACACTACGAGCAGTACTTC.